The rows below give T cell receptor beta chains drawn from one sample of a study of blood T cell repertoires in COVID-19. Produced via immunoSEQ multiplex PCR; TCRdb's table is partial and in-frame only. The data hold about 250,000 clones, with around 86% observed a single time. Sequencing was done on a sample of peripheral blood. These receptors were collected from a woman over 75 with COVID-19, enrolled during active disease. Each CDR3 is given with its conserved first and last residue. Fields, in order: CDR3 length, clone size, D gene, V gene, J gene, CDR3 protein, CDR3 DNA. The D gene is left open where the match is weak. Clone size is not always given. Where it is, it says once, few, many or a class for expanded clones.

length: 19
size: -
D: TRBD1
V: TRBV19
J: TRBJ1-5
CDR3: CASSSPQGAGLRGNQPQHF
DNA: TGTGCCAGTAGTTCCCCGCAGGGGGCCGGCCTCCGGGGCAATCAGCCCCAGCATTTT

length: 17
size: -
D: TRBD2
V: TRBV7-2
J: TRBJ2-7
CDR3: CASSLAPGLAGVSQQYF
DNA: TGTGCCAGCAGCTTAGCACCGGGACTAGCGGGGGTTTCTCAGCAGTACTTC

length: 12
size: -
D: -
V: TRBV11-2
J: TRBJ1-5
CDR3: CASSSQHGPQHF
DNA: TGTGCCAGCAGCTCCCAACATGGGCCCCAGCATTTT

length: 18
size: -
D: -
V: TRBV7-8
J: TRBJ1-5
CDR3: CASSPRIGQLYSNQPQHF
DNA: TGTGCCAGCAGCCCCCGGATTGGACAGCTTTATAGCAATCAGCCCCAGCATTTT

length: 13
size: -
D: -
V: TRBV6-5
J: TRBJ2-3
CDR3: CATLRDTTDTQYF
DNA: TGTGCCACGCTCCGGGACACCACAGATACGCAGTATTTT

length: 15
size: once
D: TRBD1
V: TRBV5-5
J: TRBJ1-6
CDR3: CASRSRDRDNSPLHF
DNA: TGTGCCAGCAGGTCCCGGGACAGGGATAATTCACCCCTCCACTTT

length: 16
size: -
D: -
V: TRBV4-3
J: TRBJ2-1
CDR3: CASSPQGAGAYNEQFF
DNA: TGCGCCAGCAGCCCCCAGGGGGCGGGGGCCTACAATGAGCAGTTCTTC

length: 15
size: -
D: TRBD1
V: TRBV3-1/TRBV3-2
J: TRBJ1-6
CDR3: CASSPRTGGRSPLHF
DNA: TGTGCCAGCAGCCCTCGGACAGGGGGAAGATCACCCCTCCACTTT

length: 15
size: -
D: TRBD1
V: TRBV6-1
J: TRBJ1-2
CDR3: CASSDRDRGHYGYTF
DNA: TGTGCCAGCAGTGACCGGGACAGGGGGCATTATGGCTACACCTTC

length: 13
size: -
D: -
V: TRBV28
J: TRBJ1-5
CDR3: CASSLEGITPQHF
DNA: TGTGCCAGCAGTTTAGAGGGTATCACGCCCCAGCATTTT

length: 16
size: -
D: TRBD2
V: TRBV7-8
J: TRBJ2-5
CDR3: CASSLAVAGGLETQYF
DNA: TGTGCCAGCAGCTTAGCGGTAGCGGGGGGGCTGGAGACCCAGTACTTC

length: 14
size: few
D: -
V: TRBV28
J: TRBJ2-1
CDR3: CASSLTPSGSELFF
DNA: TGTGCCAGCAGTTTAACCCCCTCGGGTTCGGAGCTATTCTTC

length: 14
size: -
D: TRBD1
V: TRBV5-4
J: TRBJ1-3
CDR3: CASSYTGAGNTIYF
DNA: TGTGCCAGCAGCTATACAGGGGCCGGAAACACCATATATTTT

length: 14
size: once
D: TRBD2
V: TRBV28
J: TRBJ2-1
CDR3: CASSISGGWGEQFF
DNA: TGTGCCAGCAGTATTAGCGGGGGCTGGGGTGAGCAGTTCTTC

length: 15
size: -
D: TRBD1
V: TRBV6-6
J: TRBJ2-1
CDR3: CASNPRDRGGTEQFF
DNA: TGTGCCAGTAATCCACGGGACAGGGGTGGCACTGAGCAGTTCTTC

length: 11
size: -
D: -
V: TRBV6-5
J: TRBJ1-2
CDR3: CASSTDSGYTF
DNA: TGTGCCAGCAGTACGGACAGTGGCTACACCTTC

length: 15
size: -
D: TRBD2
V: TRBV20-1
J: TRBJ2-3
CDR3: CSAREPGGYTDTQYF
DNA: TGCAGTGCTCGTGAACCGGGGGGGTACACAGATACGCAGTATTTT

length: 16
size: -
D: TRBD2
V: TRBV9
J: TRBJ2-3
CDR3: CASSPWASGDTDTQYF
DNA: TGTGCCAGCAGCCCATGGGCTAGCGGGGACACAGATACGCAGTATTTT

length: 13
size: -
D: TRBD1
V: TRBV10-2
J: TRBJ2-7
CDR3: CASSGTGPYEQYF
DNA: TGCGCCAGCAGCGGGACAGGGCCCTACGAGCAGTACTTC

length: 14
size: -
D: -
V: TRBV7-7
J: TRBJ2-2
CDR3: CATIAQAGAGELFF
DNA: TGTGCCACCATCGCACAGGCAGGGGCGGGGGAGCTGTTTTTT

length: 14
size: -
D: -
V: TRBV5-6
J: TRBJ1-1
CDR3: CASTPGGWGTEAFF
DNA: TGTGCCAGCACCCCGGGGGGGTGGGGCACTGAAGCTTTCTTT

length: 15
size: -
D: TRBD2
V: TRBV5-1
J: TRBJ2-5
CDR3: CASKRTSGGEETQYF
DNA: TGCGCCAGCAAAAGGACTAGCGGGGGGGAAGAGACCCAGTACTTC

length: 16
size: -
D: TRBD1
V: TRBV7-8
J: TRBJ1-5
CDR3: CASSPLGQGGNQPQHF
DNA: TGTGCCAGCAGCCCCCTCGGACAGGGAGGGAATCAGCCCCAGCATTTT

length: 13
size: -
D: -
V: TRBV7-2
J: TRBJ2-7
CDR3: CASRQAPSYEQYF
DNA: TGTGCCAGCAGGCAAGCACCATCCTACGAGCAGTACTTC

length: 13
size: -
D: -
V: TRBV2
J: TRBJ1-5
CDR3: CASSDAGNQPQHF
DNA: TGTGCCAGCAGTGACGCCGGGAATCAGCCCCAGCATTTT

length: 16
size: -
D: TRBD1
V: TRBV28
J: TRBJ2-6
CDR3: CASSWTGGSGANVLTF
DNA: TGTGCCAGCAGTTGGACAGGGGGCTCTGGGGCCAACGTCCTGACTTTC

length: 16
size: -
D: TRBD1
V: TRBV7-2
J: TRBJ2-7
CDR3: CASSIRGQASSYEQYF
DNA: TGTGCCAGCAGCATTCGTGGACAGGCTAGCTCCTACGAGCAGTACTTC

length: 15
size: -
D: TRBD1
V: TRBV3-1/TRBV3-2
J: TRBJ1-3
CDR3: CASSPGQGSGNTIYF
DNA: TGTGCCAGCAGCCCCGGACAGGGTTCTGGAAACACCATATATTTT

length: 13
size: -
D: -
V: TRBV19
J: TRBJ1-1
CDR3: CASSTTVNTEAFF
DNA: TGTGCCAGTAGTACGACAGTGAACACTGAAGCTTTCTTT

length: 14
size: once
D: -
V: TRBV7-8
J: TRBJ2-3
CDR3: CASSLREVTTPQYF
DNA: TGTGCCAGCAGCCTCCGGGAAGTCACGACCCCCCAGTATTTT

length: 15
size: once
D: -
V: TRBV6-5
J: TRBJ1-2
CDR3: CASRRVGQDNYGYTF
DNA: TGTGCCAGCAGGAGGGTCGGGCAGGACAACTATGGCTACACCTTC

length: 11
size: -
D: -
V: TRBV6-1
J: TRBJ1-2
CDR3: CASSEFRGYTF
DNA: TGTGCCAGCAGTGAATTTCGGGGCTACACCTTC

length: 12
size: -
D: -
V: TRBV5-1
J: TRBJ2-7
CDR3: CASSAAEYEQYF
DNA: TGCGCCAGCAGCGCCGCGGAATACGAGCAGTACTTC

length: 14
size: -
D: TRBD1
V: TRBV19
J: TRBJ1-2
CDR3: CASSIGTGNYGYTF
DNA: TGTGCCAGTAGTATCGGGACAGGGAACTATGGCTACACCTTC

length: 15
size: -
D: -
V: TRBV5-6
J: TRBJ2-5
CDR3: CASSFYWGAEETQYF
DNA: TGTGCCAGCAGCTTCTACTGGGGAGCCGAAGAGACCCAGTACTTC

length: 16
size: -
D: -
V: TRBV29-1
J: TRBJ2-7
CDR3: CSVVEDDRGSSYEQYF
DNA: TGCAGCGTTGTAGAGGATGACAGAGGCAGCTCCTACGAGCAGTACTTC

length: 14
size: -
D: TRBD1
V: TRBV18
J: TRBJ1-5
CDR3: CASSQGQGDQPQHF
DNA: TGTGCCAGCTCCCAGGGACAGGGGGATCAGCCCCAGCATTTT

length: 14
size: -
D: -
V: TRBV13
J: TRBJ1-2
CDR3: CASSSPRGLGGYTF
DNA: TGTGCCAGCAGCTCCCCGAGAGGGCTTGGTGGCTACACCTTC

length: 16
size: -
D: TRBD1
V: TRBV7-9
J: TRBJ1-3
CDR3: CASSIDRASSGNTIYF
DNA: TGTGCCAGCAGCATCGACAGGGCAAGCTCTGGAAACACCATATATTTT

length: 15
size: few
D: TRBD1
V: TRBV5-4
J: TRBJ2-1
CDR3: CASSFRGGSGGEQFF
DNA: TGTGCCAGCAGCTTCCGAGGGGGCTCAGGGGGTGAGCAGTTCTTC

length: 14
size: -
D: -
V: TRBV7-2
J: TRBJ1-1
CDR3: CASSPPRASTEAFF
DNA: TGTGCCAGCAGCCCCCCCAGGGCTAGCACTGAAGCTTTCTTT

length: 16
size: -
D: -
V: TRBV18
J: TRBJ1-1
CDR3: CASSPPAPRGNTEAFF
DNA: TGTGCCAGCTCACCACCTGCCCCAAGGGGGAACACTGAAGCTTTCTTT

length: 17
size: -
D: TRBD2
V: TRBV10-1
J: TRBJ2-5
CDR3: CASSVSGGAVRQETQYF
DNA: TGCGCCAGCAGTGTAAGCGGGGGGGCCGTACGGCAAGAGACCCAGTACTTC

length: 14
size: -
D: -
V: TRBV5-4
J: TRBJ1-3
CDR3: CASSPGFSGNTIYF
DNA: TGTGCCAGCAGCCCCGGGTTCTCTGGAAACACCATATATTTT

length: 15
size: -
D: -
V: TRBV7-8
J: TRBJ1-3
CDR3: CASSAGQFSGNTIYF
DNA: TGTGCCAGCAGCGCCGGACAGTTCTCTGGAAACACCATATATTTT

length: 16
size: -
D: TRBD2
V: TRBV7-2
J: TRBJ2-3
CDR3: CASSLTSGPPADTQYF
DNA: TGTGCCAGCAGCTTGACTAGCGGGCCCCCCGCAGATACGCAGTATTTT

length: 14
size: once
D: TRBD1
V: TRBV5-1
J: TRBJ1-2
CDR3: CASSYGQGAQGYTF
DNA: TGCGCCAGCAGCTATGGACAGGGGGCACAGGGCTACACCTTC

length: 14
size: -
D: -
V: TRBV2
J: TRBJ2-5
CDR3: CATNREGAQETQYF
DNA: TGTGCCACCAACAGGGAAGGGGCCCAAGAGACCCAGTACTTC

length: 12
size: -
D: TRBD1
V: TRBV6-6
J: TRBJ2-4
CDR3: CASSFRGQVEYF
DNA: TGTGCCAGCAGTTTTAGGGGGCAGGTCGAGTACTTC

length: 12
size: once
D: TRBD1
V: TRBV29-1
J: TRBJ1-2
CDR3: CSVGGQGRGYTF
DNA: TGCAGCGTTGGAGGACAGGGCCGGGGCTACACCTTC